This T cell receptor (beta chain) was recorded in a study of T cell responses to AZD1222 COVID-19 vaccine. Whole-study findings and limits: The study reported that nearly half of spike-specific TCRs target unmutated variant regions. Females made up more of the donors, who were largely white British, and clonal diversity may have come out too low.

The data were produced by immunoSEQ multiplex PCR, yet TCRdb's version contains in-frame clones alone and is incomplete. The sample consists of roughly 170,000 clones, 80% to 90% of them appearing once. The J segment lost 5 bases and the V segment lost 5 bases, leaving 4 bases of the junction unmatched. Germline CDR1 reads SGHNT; CDR2 reads YENEEA. The CDR3 has 14 amino acids. This clone has more than one count but fewer than ten. Its matching antigen is unknown. The J gene is TRBJ2-3, the V gene TRBV11-3; 10 nucleotides line up with TRBD1. Sequencing was performed on peripheral blood, taken on day 0 of AZD1222 vaccination. The receptor was derived from an adult in good health. The CDR3 DNA reads as TGTGCCAGCAGCCGGGGACAGGGGAAAGATACGCAGTATTTT. This translates into CASSRGQGKDTQYF. The full variable domain, with the rest looked up from reference TRBV11-3 and TRBJ2-3, is EAGVVQSPRYKIIEKKQPVAFWCNPISGHNTLYWYLQNLGQGPELLIRYENEEAVDDSQLPKDRFSAERLKGVDSTLKIQPAELGDSAVYLCASSRGQGKDTQYFGPGTRLTVL.